The T cell receptor beta chain described here comes from a study of regulatory T cells in long-lasting Graves disease. CDR3-region Arm-PCR and iRepertoire HTBI primers produced the TCR beta libraries. Using its own MiXCR run on the multiplex PCR reads, TCRdb lists one record per CDR3 protein. This sample yields around 250,000 distinct CDR3 sequences, of which approximately 20% are seen a single time; 22% belongs to the top ten. This clonotype was seen repeatedly, ten times or more. No antigen is known for it. V lost 0 bases, J lost 7 bases, and 6 bases lay in between. The CDR3 contains 11 residues. The germline CDR1 and CDR2 sequences are DFQATT and SNEGSKA (reference sequence). Whole-study findings and limits: Comparison showed that persistent patients shared more public clonotypes (about 2,600) than new patients (about 970). Patients with persistent disease showed a bias toward TRBV28, TRBJ1-2 and TRBJ2-5. The analysis examined peripheral blood only and excluded thyroid tissue.

As for time point: newly diagnosed GD, antithyroid drugs for less than 3 months. RNA isolated from PBMCs was used to make the TCR library. The origin of this receptor is a female donor with Graves disease. Sample: peripheral blood mononuclear cells (PBMCs), taken at new diagnosis, from a patient treated with antithyroid drugs. The rearrangement uses TRBV20-1 and TRBJ2-5; D is undetermined. The CDR3 bases are TGCAGTGCTAGAGACCTGGGGACCCAGTACTTC. Translated: CSARDLGTQYF.